The rows below give T cell receptor beta chains drawn from one sample of a study of Ad26.COV2.S vaccination and SARS-CoV-2 variants. Produced via immunoSEQ multiplex PCR; TCRdb's table is partial and in-frame only. The sample gives about 390,000 clones, roughly nine tenths of which show up once; roughly 3.2% is in the top ten. Here the sequenced sample was peripheral blood, taken in a trial of Ad26.COV2.S vaccine versus placebo. These TCRs come from a person between 18 and 59 years old who received the Ad26.COV2.S COVID-19 vaccine or a placebo. Both conserved end residues are trimmed from each CDR3. The D gene is left open where the match is weak.

TRBV24-1	TRBJ1-5	TRBD1	ATHDRGLSQPQH
TRBV6-6	TRBJ1-2	-	ASSYSSHSYGYT
TRBV25-1	TRBJ2-5	-	ASSDPRTIQETQY
TRBV2	TRBJ2-7	-	ASSKAGLEYEQY
TRBV20-1	TRBJ1-4	-	SATSNEKLF
TRBV6-2/TRBV6-3	TRBJ1-5	-	ASSYLGMGDQPQH
TRBV25-1	TRBJ1-1	TRBD1	ASRGQGEGTEAF
TRBV13	TRBJ2-2	-	ASNFWGTTGELF
TRBV19	TRBJ1-4	-	ASSTQIRKGKLF
TRBV12-3/TRBV12-4	TRBJ1-2	-	ASSLRVNYGYT
TRBV11-2	TRBJ2-1	-	ASSSLLGRVNEQF
TRBV29-1	TRBJ2-1	-	SFSGGPLNEQF
TRBV25-1	TRBJ2-1	-	ASSEYRLGDEQF
TRBV5-4	TRBJ1-3	-	ASSWGPGNTIY
TRBV9	TRBJ2-7	TRBD1	ASSLGQGTYEQY
TRBV5-1	TRBJ2-5	-	ASSLVVDYGETQY
TRBV5-1	TRBJ2-7	TRBD1	ASSPGWDSSYEQY
TRBV7-9	TRBJ2-7	TRBD1	ASSTDRGSYEQY
TRBV2	TRBJ1-5	TRBD1	ASSPGTGDRAQH
TRBV5-4	TRBJ1-3	-	ASSLDAGNTIY
TRBV5-1	TRBJ1-2	TRBD1	ASSGSTGDYGYT
TRBV4-3	TRBJ2-6	-	ASSQVYRSGANVLT
TRBV5-1	TRBJ1-3	-	ASSLSRSTGNTIY
TRBV3-1/TRBV3-2	TRBJ2-2	-	ASSQDEGGKLF
TRBV6-5	TRBJ2-7	-	ASSYSLTAGEQY
TRBV3-1/TRBV3-2	TRBJ1-5	-	ASSQGLNQPQH
TRBV10-3	TRBJ2-7	-	AISESTRARAYEQY
TRBV30	TRBJ2-2	TRBD1	AWSVLSGGSGELF
TRBV2	TRBJ1-6	-	ASTGQYGIPLH
TRBV25-1	TRBJ2-7	-	ASSDRTYEQY
TRBV2	TRBJ1-2	-	ASSEQFSGARGGYT
TRBV14	TRBJ2-7	-	ASSQAVGGEQY
TRBV6-6	TRBJ1-5	-	ASSPSGPEGPDQPQH
TRBV6-5	TRBJ2-2	TRBD1	ASSTGTGNTGELF
TRBV2	TRBJ1-2	-	ASSDSRNYGYT
TRBV7-9	TRBJ1-3	-	ASSLAAGYLSGNTIY